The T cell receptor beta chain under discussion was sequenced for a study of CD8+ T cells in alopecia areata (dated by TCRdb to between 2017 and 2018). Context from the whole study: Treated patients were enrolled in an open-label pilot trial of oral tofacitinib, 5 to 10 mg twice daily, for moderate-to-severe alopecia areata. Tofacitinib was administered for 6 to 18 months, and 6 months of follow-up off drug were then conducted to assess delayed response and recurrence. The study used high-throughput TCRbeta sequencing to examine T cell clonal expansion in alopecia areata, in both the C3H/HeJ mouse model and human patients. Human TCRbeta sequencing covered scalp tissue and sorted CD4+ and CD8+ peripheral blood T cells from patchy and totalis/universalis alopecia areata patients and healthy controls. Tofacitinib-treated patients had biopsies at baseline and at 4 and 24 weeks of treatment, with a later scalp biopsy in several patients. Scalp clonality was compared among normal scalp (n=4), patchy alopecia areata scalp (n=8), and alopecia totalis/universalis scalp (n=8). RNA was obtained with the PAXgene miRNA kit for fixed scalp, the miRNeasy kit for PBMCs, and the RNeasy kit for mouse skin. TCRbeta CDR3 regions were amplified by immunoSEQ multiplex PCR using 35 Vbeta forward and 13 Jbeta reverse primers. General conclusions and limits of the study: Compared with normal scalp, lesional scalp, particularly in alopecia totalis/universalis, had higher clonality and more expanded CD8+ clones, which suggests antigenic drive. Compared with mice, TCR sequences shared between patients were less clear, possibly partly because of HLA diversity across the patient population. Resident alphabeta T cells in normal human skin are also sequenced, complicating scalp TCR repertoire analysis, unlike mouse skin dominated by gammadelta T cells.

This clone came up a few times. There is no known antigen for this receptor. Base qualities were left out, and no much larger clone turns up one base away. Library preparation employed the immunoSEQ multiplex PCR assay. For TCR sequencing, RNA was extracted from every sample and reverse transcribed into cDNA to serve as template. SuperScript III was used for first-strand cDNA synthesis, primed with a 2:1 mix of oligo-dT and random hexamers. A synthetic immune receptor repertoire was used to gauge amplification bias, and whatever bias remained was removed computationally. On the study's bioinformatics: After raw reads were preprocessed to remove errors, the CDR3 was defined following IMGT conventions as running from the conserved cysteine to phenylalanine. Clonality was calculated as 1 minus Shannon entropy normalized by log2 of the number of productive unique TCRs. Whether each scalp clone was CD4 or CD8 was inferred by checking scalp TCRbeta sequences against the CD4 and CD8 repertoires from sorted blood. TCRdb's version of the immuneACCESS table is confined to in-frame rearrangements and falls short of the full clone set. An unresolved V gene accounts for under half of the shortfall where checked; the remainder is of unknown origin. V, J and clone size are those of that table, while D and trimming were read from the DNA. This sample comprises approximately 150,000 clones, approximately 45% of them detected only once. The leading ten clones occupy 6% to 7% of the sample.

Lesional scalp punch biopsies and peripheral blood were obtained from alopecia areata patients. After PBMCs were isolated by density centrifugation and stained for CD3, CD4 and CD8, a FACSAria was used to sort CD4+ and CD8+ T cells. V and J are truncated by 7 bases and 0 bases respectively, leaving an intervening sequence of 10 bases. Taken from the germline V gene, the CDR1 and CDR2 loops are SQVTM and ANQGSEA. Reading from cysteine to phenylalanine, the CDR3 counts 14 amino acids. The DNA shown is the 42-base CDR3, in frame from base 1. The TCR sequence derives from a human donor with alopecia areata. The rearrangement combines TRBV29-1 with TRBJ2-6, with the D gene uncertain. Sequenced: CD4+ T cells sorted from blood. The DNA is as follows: TGCAGCGCCTCCAGTGACTCTGGGGCCAACGTCCTGACTTTC. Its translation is CSASSDSGANVLTF.